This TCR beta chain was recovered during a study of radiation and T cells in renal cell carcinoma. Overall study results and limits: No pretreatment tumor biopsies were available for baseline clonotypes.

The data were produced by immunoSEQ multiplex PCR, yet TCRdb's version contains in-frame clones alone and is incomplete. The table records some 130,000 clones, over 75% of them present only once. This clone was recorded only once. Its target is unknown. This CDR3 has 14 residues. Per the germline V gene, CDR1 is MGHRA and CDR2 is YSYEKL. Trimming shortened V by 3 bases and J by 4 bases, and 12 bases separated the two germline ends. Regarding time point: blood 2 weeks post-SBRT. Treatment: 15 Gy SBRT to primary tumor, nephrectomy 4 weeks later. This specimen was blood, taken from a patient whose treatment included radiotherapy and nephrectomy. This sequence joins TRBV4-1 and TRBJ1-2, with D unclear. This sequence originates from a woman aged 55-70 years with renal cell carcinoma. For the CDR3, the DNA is TGCGCCAGCAGCCAGGTTGGGGTAAGCTATGGCTACACCTTC. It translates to CASSQVGVSYGYTF.